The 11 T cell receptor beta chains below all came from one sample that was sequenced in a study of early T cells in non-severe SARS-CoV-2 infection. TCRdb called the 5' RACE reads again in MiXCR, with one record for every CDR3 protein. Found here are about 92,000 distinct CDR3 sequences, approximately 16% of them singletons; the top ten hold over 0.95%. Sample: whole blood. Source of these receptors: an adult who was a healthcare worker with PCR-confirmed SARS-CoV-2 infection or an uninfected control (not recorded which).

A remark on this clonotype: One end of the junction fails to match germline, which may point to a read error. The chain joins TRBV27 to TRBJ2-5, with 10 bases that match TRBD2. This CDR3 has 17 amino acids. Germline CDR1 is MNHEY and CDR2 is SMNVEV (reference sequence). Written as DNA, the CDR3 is TGTGCCAGCACCCACCTTCCAGCGGGAGGGGTGCCGGAGACCCGGTACTTC. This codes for CASTHLPAGGVPETRYF.

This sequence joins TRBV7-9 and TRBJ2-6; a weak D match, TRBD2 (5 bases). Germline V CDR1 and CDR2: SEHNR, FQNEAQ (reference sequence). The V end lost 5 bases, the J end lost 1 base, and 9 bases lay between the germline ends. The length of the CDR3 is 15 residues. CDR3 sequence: CASSRPGSGANVLTF. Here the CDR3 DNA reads TGTGCCAGCAGCCGGCCGGGATCTGGGGCCAACGTCCTGACTTTC.

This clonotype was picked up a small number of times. The CDR3 here is CASSPDRAPGNEQFF. The CDR3 DNA follows: TGTGCTAGCTCACCCGACAGGGCACCGGGCAATGAGCAGTTCTTC. The chain has TRBV7-7 and TRBJ2-1; 7 bases agree with TRBD1. The length of the CDR3 is 15 residues. Looked up from germline, CDR1 is SSHAT and CDR2 is FNYEAQ (reference sequence).

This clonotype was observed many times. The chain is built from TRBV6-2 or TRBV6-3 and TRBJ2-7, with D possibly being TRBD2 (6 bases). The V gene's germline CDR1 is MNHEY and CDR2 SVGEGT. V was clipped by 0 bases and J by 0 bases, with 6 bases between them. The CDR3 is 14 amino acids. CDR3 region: CASSYSTSSYEQYF. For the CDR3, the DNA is TGTGCCAGCAGTTACTCGACTAGCTCCTACGAGCAGTACTTC.

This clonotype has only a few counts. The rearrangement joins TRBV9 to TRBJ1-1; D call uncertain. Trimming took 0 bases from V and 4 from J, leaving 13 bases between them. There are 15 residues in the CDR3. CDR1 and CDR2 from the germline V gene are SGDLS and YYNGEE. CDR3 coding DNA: TGTGCCAGCAGCGTAGATGGGAAATCGCGCACTGAAGCTTTCTTT. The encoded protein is CASSVDGKSRTEAFF.

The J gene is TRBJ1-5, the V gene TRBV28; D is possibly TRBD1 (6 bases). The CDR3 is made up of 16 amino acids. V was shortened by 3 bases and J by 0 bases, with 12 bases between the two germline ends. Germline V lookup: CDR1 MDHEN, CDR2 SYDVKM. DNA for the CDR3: TGTGCCAGCAGTTTGGCGGACAGTCATAGCAATCAGCCCCAGCATTTT. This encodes CASSLADSHSNQPQHF. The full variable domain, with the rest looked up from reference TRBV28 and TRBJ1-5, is DVKVTQSSRYLVKRTGEKVFLECVQDMDHENMFWYRQDPGLGLRLIYFSYDVKMKEKGDIPEGYSVSREKKERFSLILESASTNQTSMYLCASSLADSHSNQPQHFGDGTRLSIL.

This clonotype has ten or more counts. The CDR3: CASSRLSDTQYF. In nucleotides, the CDR3 is TGTGCCAGCAGCCGTCTCTCGGATACGCAGTATTTT. The chain recombines TRBV13 with TRBJ2-3; D uncertain. The CDR3 is 12 amino acids. V lost 5 bases, J lost 6 bases, and 9 bases lay in between. CDR1 PRHDT and CDR2 FYEKMQ come from the germline V gene (reference sequence). The full variable domain, with the rest looked up from reference TRBV13 and TRBJ2-3, is AAGVIQSPRHLIKEKRETATLKCYPIPRHDTVYWYQQGPGQDPQFLISFYEKMQSDKGSIPDRFSAQQFSDYHSELNMSSLELGDSALYFCASSRLSDTQYFGPGTRLTVL.

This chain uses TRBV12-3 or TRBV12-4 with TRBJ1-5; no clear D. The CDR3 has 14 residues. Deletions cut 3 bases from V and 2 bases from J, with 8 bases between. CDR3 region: CASSLIDRNQPQHF. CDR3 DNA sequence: TGTGCCAGCAGTTTGATCGACCGCAATCAGCCCCAGCATTTT.

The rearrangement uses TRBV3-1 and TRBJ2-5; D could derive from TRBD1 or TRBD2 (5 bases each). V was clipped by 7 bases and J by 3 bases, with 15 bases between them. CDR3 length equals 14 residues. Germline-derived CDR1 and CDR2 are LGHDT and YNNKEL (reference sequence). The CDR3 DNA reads TGTGCCAGCAACCCGCGAGGGGCAAAAGAGACCCAGTACTTC. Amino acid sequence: CASNPRGAKETQYF.

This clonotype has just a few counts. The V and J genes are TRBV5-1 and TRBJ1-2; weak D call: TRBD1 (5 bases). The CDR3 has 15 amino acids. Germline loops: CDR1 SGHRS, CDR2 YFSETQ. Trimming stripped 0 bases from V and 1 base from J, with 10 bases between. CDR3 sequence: CASSLEGLGNYGYTF. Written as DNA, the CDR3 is TGCGCCAGCAGCTTGGAGGGGTTGGGTAACTATGGCTACACCTTC.

The CDR3 loop reads CASSLERISGNTIYF. CDR3 DNA sequence: TGTGCCAGCAGCTTAGAACGGATCTCTGGAAACACCATATATTTT. The chain has TRBV11-2 and TRBJ1-3; D gene unclear. The germline gives CDR1 SGHAT, CDR2 FQNNGV. This CDR3 has 15 amino acids. Trimming cost V 0 bases and J 0 bases, with 6 bases left between them.